The rows below give T cell receptor beta chains drawn from one sample of a study of blood T cell repertoires in COVID-19. Data came from immunoSEQ multiplex PCR; TCRdb stores just in-frame clones and leaves some out. This sample has some 87,000 clones, with 75% to 90% found just once. Sequencing was done on a sample of peripheral blood. These receptors all come from a woman in her seventies with acute or convalescent COVID-19. Each CDR3 is given without its conserved first and last residue. Clone size is shown for a subset of rows, as once, few, many or a class of expanded clone.

>TRBV30|TRBJ2-1|-
ASGTGAPSSYNEQF
>TRBV19|TRBJ1-2|-
ASSFRAGDGYGYT
>TRBV6-6|TRBJ2-4|-
ASSATGGLAKNIQY
>TRBV5-6|TRBJ2-2|-
ASSRHWGSSDTGELF
>TRBV18|TRBJ2-3|-
ASSPPSLSDTQY
>TRBV27|TRBJ1-1|-
ASSLPSTEAF
>TRBV3-1/TRBV3-2|TRBJ2-7|-
ASSQVTSGPYEQY
>TRBV29-1|TRBJ2-3|-
SVEDLGQGFLADTQY
>TRBV6-5|TRBJ1-2|-
ASSYGRGAYGYT
>TRBV28|TRBJ2-3|once
ATLPPGLADTQY
>TRBV24-1|TRBJ2-5|-
ATSRWGDSSRETQY
>TRBV6-5|TRBJ2-7|-
ASSPIGLAGQY
>TRBV2|TRBJ2-7|few
ASSELAGYEQY
>TRBV4-1|TRBJ1-5|once
ASSQEGGRGRQPQH
>TRBV7-8|TRBJ2-7|-
ASTASGRYEQY
>TRBV5-6|TRBJ1-1|-
ASSLGGGGQGSEAF
>TRBV6-5|TRBJ2-5|-
ASSITGVGETQY
>TRBV24-1|TRBJ1-5|-
ATSDPGQGAPGQPQH
>TRBV27|TRBJ1-5|-
ASSFSGIHQPQH
>TRBV19|TRBJ1-2|-
ASNLAGQGKTGYT
>TRBV2|TRBJ1-1|-
ASRVDRVEAF
>TRBV3-1/TRBV3-2|TRBJ1-1|-
ASSQGPRRYTEAF
>TRBV7-8|TRBJ2-3|-
ASSPSRSLDTQY
>TRBV5-1|TRBJ2-2|once
ASTLRDSNTGELF
>TRBV4-1|TRBJ2-3|-
ASSQALLAAVNTQY
>TRBV6-5|TRBJ1-1|-
ATQYMGGKTEAF
>TRBV30|TRBJ2-1|few
AWSLGLNNEQF
>TRBV28|TRBJ1-6|-
ASSRGVGDTRRFLH
>TRBV6-4|TRBJ2-1|-
ASSIQQGAGEQF
>TRBV6-1|TRBJ1-5|-
ASSERWTAEQH
>TRBV27|TRBJ2-2|-
ASSPPPHTGGTGELF
>TRBV28|TRBJ2-2|-
ASSRGGVGELF
>TRBV6-5|TRBJ2-1|-
ASSGVGGVYNEQF
>TRBV5-6|TRBJ2-7|-
ASSLARVDEQY
>TRBV6-5|TRBJ2-3|-
ASRGTRQGSDTQY
>TRBV6-1|TRBJ1-5|-
ASSESWANQPQH
>TRBV7-9|TRBJ2-5|once
ASRGLKETQY
>TRBV18|TRBJ1-1|-
ASSPLLGGTEAF
>TRBV5-1|TRBJ1-2|-
ASSLEDRVFYT
>TRBV10-2|TRBJ1-2|-
ASSESGQKGRGYT
>TRBV27|TRBJ1-1|-
ASSLSIRGQGANTEAF
>TRBV6-5|TRBJ2-5|-
ASNLAGKETQY
>TRBV18|TRBJ2-2|few
ASSRGLNTGELF
>TRBV6-5|TRBJ1-2|once
ASSRGQGPYGYT